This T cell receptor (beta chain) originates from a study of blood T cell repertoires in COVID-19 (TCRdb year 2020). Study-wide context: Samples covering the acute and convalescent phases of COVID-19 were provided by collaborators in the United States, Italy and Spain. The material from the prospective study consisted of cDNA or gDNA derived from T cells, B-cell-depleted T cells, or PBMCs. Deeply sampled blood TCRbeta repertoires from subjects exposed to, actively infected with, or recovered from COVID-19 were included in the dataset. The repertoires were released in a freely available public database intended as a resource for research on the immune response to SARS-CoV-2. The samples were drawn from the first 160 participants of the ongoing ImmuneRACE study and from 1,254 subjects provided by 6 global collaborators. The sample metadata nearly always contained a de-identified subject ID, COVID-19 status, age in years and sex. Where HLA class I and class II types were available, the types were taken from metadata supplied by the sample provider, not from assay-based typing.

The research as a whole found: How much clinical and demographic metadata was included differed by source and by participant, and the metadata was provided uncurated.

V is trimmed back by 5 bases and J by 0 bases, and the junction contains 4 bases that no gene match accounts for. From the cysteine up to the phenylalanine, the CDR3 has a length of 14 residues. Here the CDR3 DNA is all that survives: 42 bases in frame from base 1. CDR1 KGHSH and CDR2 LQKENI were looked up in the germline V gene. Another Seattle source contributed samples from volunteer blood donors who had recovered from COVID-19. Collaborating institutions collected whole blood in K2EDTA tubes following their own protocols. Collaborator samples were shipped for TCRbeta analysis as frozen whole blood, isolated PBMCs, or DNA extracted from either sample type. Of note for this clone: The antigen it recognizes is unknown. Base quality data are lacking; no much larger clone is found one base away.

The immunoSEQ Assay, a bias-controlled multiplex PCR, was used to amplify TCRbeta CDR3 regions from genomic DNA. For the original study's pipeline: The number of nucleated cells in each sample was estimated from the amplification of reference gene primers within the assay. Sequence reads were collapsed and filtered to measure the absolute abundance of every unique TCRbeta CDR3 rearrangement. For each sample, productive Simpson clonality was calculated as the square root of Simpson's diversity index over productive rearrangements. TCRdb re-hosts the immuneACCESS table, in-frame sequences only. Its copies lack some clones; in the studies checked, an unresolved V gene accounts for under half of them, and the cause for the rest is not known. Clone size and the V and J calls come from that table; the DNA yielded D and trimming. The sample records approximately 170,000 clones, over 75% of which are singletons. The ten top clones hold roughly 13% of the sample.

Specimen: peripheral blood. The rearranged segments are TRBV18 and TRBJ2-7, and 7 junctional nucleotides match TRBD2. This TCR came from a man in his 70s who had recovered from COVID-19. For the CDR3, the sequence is CASSGTKSSYEQYF. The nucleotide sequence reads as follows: TGTGCCAGCTCAGGGACTAAGAGCTCCTACGAGCAGTACTTC. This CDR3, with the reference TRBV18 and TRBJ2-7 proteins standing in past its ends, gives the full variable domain NAGVMQNPRHLVRRRGQEARLRCSPMKGHSHVYWYRQLPEEGLKFMVYLQKENIIDESGMPKERFSAEFPKEGPSILRIQQVVRGDSAAYFCASSGTKSSYEQYFGPGTRLTVT.